Listed below are T cell receptor beta chains from one sample, sequenced in a study of regulatory and conventional T cells in RAG deficiency. Here immunoSEQ multiplex PCR was the method, and the copy in TCRdb shows in-frame clones only, minus some. The sample has about 46,000 clones; 80% to 90% are singletons. The same sample was also used in a study of regulatory T cells.

Sequenced sample: CD4+ effector T cells sorted from blood. The receptor source for this set is a human donor in good health. The CDR3 runs from the conserved cysteine through the conserved F or W. A D gene is named only where the DNA matches it firmly. Clone sizes are given selectively: once, few, many, or a class where the clone is expanded.

clone size: -; D gene: -; V gene: TRBV28; J gene: TRBJ1-5; CDR3 DNA: TGTGCCAGCAGGCCTATGATCAATCAGCCCCAGCATTTT; CDR3 protein: CASRPMINQPQHF
clone size: -; D gene: -; V gene: TRBV6-5; J gene: TRBJ2-3; CDR3 DNA: TGTGCCAGCGGCCTTGGGCAGACGACAGATACGCAGTATTTT; CDR3 protein: CASGLGQTTDTQYF
clone size: -; D gene: -; V gene: TRBV19; J gene: TRBJ2-4; CDR3 DNA: TGTGCCAGTATGGGTGCGACCAAAAACATTCAGTACTTC; CDR3 protein: CASMGATKNIQYF
clone size: -; D gene: -; V gene: TRBV2; J gene: TRBJ1-1; CDR3 DNA: TGTGCCAGCAGTGAAAAAGTTTTGACCGCAGGCACTGAAGCTTTCTTT; CDR3 protein: CASSEKVLTAGTEAFF
clone size: few; D gene: TRBD2; V gene: TRBV9; J gene: TRBJ2-1; CDR3 DNA: TGTGCCAGCGGGTATAGCGGGGAGCAGTTCTTC; CDR3 protein: CASGYSGEQFF
clone size: -; D gene: -; V gene: TRBV6-6; J gene: TRBJ2-7; CDR3 DNA: TGTGCCAGCAGTTACTCTGGGGGACCCTACGAGCAGTACTTC; CDR3 protein: CASSYSGGPYEQYF
clone size: -; D gene: TRBD1; V gene: TRBV18; J gene: TRBJ1-2; CDR3 DNA: TGTGCCAGCTCTCCCAGGGGGGACTATGGCTACACCTTC; CDR3 protein: CASSPRGDYGYTF
clone size: once; D gene: -; V gene: TRBV30; J gene: TRBJ1-2; CDR3 DNA: TGTGCCTGGAGCTTTCAGGGAAAAGGGGGCTACACCTTC; CDR3 protein: CAWSFQGKGGYTF
clone size: -; D gene: -; V gene: TRBV20-1; J gene: TRBJ2-7; CDR3 DNA: TGCAGTGCTAGGGGCGGAGAAGGCCAGTACTTC; CDR3 protein: CSARGGEGQYF
clone size: -; D gene: -; V gene: TRBV9; J gene: TRBJ2-1; CDR3 DNA: TGTGCCAGCAGCCCCAGTGGTCGACGCCAGGGTGCCAATGAGCAGTTCTTC; CDR3 protein: CASSPSGRRQGANEQFF
clone size: once; D gene: -; V gene: TRBV19; J gene: TRBJ1-3; CDR3 DNA: TGTGCCAGTAGTACCAGTGTCTTCTCTGGAAACACCATATATTTT; CDR3 protein: CASSTSVFSGNTIYF
clone size: -; D gene: -; V gene: TRBV19; J gene: TRBJ1-1; CDR3 DNA: TGTGCCAGTAGTATAGATCAGCTCGGGCAGCTGAACACTGAAGCTTTCTTT; CDR3 protein: CASSIDQLGQLNTEAFF
clone size: -; D gene: TRBD1; V gene: TRBV5-4; J gene: TRBJ1-5; CDR3 DNA: TGTGCCAGCAGCGACGGGACAGGGCGGGATAGCAATCAGCCCCAGCATTTT; CDR3 protein: CASSDGTGRDSNQPQHF